One and the same sample provided the 21 T cell receptor beta chains below, sequenced in a study of beta chain features in type 1 diabetes. Study conclusions and caveats: For Type 1 diabetes patients, all four CD4+ subsets carried TCRB CDR3s that were moderately but significantly shorter.

Since all of the isolated RNA was reverse transcribed, expressed TCRB transcripts were what got sequenced. Some clones are missing from TCRdb's copy, which holds only in-frame ones; the method was immunoSEQ multiplex PCR. The sample yields roughly 350,000 clones, 8.5% to 10% seen once. These receptors lack a known antigen. The sequenced sample was central memory CD4+ T cells from blood. These receptors originate from a young man with type 1 diabetes.

A few counts support this clone. The V and J genes are TRBV9 and TRBJ2-1, with D possibly matching TRBD1 (6 bases). V lost 5 bases and J lost 6, with 18 bases in between. CDR1 is SGDLS, CDR2 YYNGEE, per germline. This CDR3 contains 15 residues. The DNA of the CDR3 is TGTGCCAGCAGTGGGGGCAGGGGATTTTCCAATGAGCAGTTCTTC. Its protein is CASSGGRGFSNEQFF. Using reference TRBV9 and TRBJ2-1 for the parts outside the CDR3, the full variable domain is DSGVTQTPKHLITATGQRVTLRCSPRSGDLSVYWYQQSLDQGLQFLIQYYNGEERAKGNILERFSAQQFPDLHSELNLSSLELGDSALYFCASSGGRGFSNEQFFGPGTRLTVL.

The J gene is TRBJ2-5, the V gene TRBV7-3; D may be TRBD2 (7 bases). Germline lookup yields CDR1 SGHTA and CDR2 FQGTGA. The CDR3 is made up of 16 amino acids. The V end was cut by 8 bases, the J end by 5 bases, with 24 bases between. The CDR3 DNA sequence: TGTGCCAGCGGCTACCCCAGGGGCGGGAGTTCTGAGACCCAGTACTTC. Translated: CASGYPRGGSSETQYF.

There are a few counts of this clone. The chain has TRBV10-3 and TRBJ2-3; 13 nucleotides align to TRBD2. Looked up from germline, CDR1 is ENHRY and CDR2 is SYGVKD. J was trimmed by 1 base and V by 6 bases; bases with no gene match: 7. CDR3 size: 17 residues. CDR3 DNA sequence: TGTGCCATCAGCCAACTAGCGGGAGGGCTTGGCACAGATACGCAGTATTTT. Translated: CAISQLAGGLGTDTQYF.

The chain has TRBV4-1 and TRBJ2-2; 8 bases match TRBD1. The germline gives CDR1 MGHRA, CDR2 YSYEKL. V shed 4 bases and J 0 bases; nucleotides not matched to a gene: 7. The CDR3 contains 17 residues. The CDR3 DNA sequence: TGCGCCAGCAGCCCTTCGCCGGACAGGGCGAACACCGGGGAGCTGTTTTTT. It yields the protein CASSPSPDRANTGELFF.

This clone appeared a few times. CDR3 sequence reads: CASSLARGLGNQPQHF. CDR3 coding DNA: TGTGCCAGCAGCTTAGCGCGCGGGTTGGGCAATCAGCCCCAGCATTTT. The chain employs TRBV7-9 and TRBJ1-5; D gene unclear. CDR3 length: 16 residues. V dropped 0 bases and J dropped 2 bases, with 11 bases sitting between them. Per germline, CDR1 SEHNR and CDR2 FQNEAQ (reference sequence). The full variable domain, in which reference TRBV7-9 and TRBJ1-5 provide the parts outside the CDR3, is DTGVSQNPRHKITKRGQNVTFRCDPISEHNRLYWYRQTLGQGPEFLTYFQNEAQLEKSRLLSDRFSAERPKGSFSTLEIQRTEQGDSAMYLCASSLARGLGNQPQHFGDGTRLSIL.

The table lists this clone with many counts. The J gene is TRBJ1-5, the V gene TRBV14; unclear D gene. Trimming left V 5 bases short and J 6 bases short, with 11 bases between. Germline V gives CDR1 SGHDN, CDR2 FVKESK. There are 13 residues in the CDR3. CDR3 in amino acids: CASSSSLTQPQHF. For the CDR3, the DNA is TGTGCCAGCAGCTCCTCTCTGACTCAGCCCCAGCATTTT.

This clone was seen a single time. The rearrangement joins TRBV6-6 to TRBJ2-7, with 8 bases fitting TRBD1. Germline V gene data show CDR1 as MNHNY and CDR2 as SVGAGI (reference sequence). There are 15 residues in the CDR3. The trim removed 4 bases at V and 4 bases at J, leaving 9 bases unmatched. CDR3 coding DNA: TGTGCCAGCAGTTCGGCGGCAGGGGGCTTGTACGAGCAGTACTTC. Its translation is CASSSAAGGLYEQYF.

This clone was counted only a few times. The gene calls are TRBV27 and TRBJ2-5; D gene ambiguous. Germline loops: CDR1 MNHEY, CDR2 SMNVEV (reference sequence). This CDR3 has 15 amino acids. V lost 3 bases to trimming and J lost 0 bases, with 11 bases between them. In DNA, the CDR3 is TGTGCCAGCAGTTTTAGTCCACAGAACCAAGAGACCCAGTACTTC. Its translation: CASSFSPQNQETQYF.

This clone was picked up a small number of times. The V gene is TRBV5-4, the J gene TRBJ1-2; TRBD1 matches 9 bases. The CDR3 extends over 13 amino acids. Germline values: CDR1 SGHNT, CDR2 YYREEE (reference sequence). The ends lost 8 bases at V and 8 bases at J; junction bases unmatched: 10. The CDR3 nucleotides read TGTGCCAGTAGGACAGGGGATACGGGCGGCTACACCTTC. This encodes CASRTGDTGGYTF. Together with reference TRBV5-4 and TRBJ1-2, the CDR3 gives the full variable domain: ETGVTQSPTHLIKTRGQQVTLRCSSQSGHNTVSWYQQALGQGPQFIFQYYREEENGRGNFPPRFSGLQFPNYSSELNVNALELDDSALYLCASRTGDTGGYTFGSGTRLTVV.

This clone was observed a few times. V usage is TRBV7-8 and J usage is TRBJ2-7; D uncertain. The V end lost 3 bases, the J end lost 0 bases, and 6 bases lay between the germline ends. The germline V gene has CDR1 SGHVS and CDR2 FQNEAQ. The CDR3 has 13 amino acids. The CDR3 loop is CASSFNPSYEQYF. The CDR3 DNA sequence: TGTGCCAGCAGCTTTAATCCCTCCTACGAGCAGTACTTC.

This clone was seen a few times. A much larger clone differs from this one at a single base, so this may be a read error. The chain employs TRBV5-4 and TRBJ2-6; tentative D call: TRBD1 (6 bases). The CDR3 runs to 15 residues. The V end was cut by 2 bases, the J end by 1 base, with 7 bases between. CDR1 and CDR2 (germline): SGHNT, YYREEE (reference sequence). CDR3 residues: CASSLGGSGANVLTF. CDR3 DNA: TGTGCCAGCAGCTTAGGGGGTTCTGGGGCCAACGTCCTGACTTTC.

This chain joins TRBV7-8 and TRBJ2-1; TRBD2 aligns across 9 bases. V lost 5 bases and J lost 11; bases outside the gene matches: 16. Germline V gene sequence: CDR1 SGHVS, CDR2 FQNEAQ. This CDR3 has 16 residues. CDR3 sequence: CASSGSGLAGGPQQFF. Written as DNA, the CDR3 is TGTGCCAGCAGCGGCTCGGGACTTGCGGGAGGGCCTCAGCAGTTCTTC.

The chain links TRBV6-1 to TRBJ1-5; perhaps TRBD1 as D (6 bases). The CDR3 runs to 17 residues. CDR1 is MNHNS and CDR2 is SASEGT in the germline V gene. With 4 bases removed from V and 0 bases from J, the gap between germline ends came to 16 bases. The CDR3 here is CASSGHDRRNSNQPQHF. CDR3 in DNA: TGTGCCAGCAGTGGGCATGACAGGCGTAATAGCAATCAGCCCCAGCATTTT.

The table lists this clone with a few counts. The chain has TRBV28 and TRBJ2-7, with 15 bases fitting TRBD2. This CDR3 contains 16 residues. Germline V gene data show CDR1 as MDHEN and CDR2 as SYDVKM. Germline trimming cut 5 bases from V and 7 bases from J; bases unmatched to any gene: 9. The chain's CDR3 is CASSSGLAGGPGEQYF. The CDR3 DNA is TGTGCCAGCAGTAGTGGACTAGCGGGAGGGCCGGGAGAGCAGTACTTC.

This clone was recorded a few times. It may be a read error: a sequence one base away is much more abundant. The rearrangement uses TRBV5-4 and TRBJ2-7; D is perhaps TRBD1 (6 bases). V lost 3 bases and J lost 5, with 9 bases in between. Germline CDR1 reads SGHNT; CDR2 reads YYREEE (reference sequence). This CDR3 spans 12 amino acids. The CDR3: CASSSQGDEQYF. In DNA form, the CDR3 reads TGTGCCAGCAGCTCACAGGGAGACGAGCAGTACTTC.

This clone has only a few counts. Other nucleotide sequences from this sample produce the same CDR3. The V gene is TRBV5-1, the J gene TRBJ2-7; 10 nucleotides agree with TRBD2. Germline assignment: CDR1 SGHRS and CDR2 YFSETQ. CDR3 size: 15 residues. The V segment lost 2 bases and the J segment 2 bases; nucleotides outside the gene matches: 4. The CDR3 here is CASSFLAGATYEQYF. CDR3 coding DNA: TGCGCCAGCAGCTTTCTAGCGGGGGCAACCTACGAGCAGTACTTC. The variable domain in full, completed from reference TRBV5-1 and TRBJ2-7, reads KAGVTQTPRYLIKTRGQQVTLSCSPISGHRSVSWYQQTPGQGLQFLFEYFSETQRNKGNFPGRFSGRQFSNSRSEMNVSTLELGDSALYLCASSFLAGATYEQYFGPGTRLTVT.

This sequence joins TRBV18 and TRBJ1-1; no definite D call. Germline-derived CDR1 and CDR2 are KGHSH and LQKENI. This CDR3 has 14 amino acids. Trimming took off 2 bases at V and 0 bases at J, with 7 bases between the two ends. CDR3 sequence (DNA): TGTGCCAGCTCACCAGGGCGGTTGAACACTGAAGCTTTCTTT. This gives the protein CASSPGRLNTEAFF. Complete variable domain (other parts from reference TRBV18 and TRBJ1-1): NAGVMQNPRHLVRRRGQEARLRCSPMKGHSHVYWYRQLPEEGLKFMVYLQKENIIDESGMPKERFSAEFPKEGPSILRIQQVVRGDSAAYFCASSPGRLNTEAFFGQGTRLTVV.

The chain couples TRBV28 to TRBJ2-7; 7 bases agree with TRBD2. This CDR3 is built from 15 residues. The ends lost 5 bases at V and 2 bases at J; junction bases unmatched: 9. Germline V lookup: CDR1 MDHEN, CDR2 SYDVKM. This chain's CDR3 is CASSTPGLNPYEQYF. CDR3 coding DNA: TGTGCCAGCAGTACCCCGGGACTAAACCCCTACGAGCAGTACTTC.

The chain employs TRBV5-1 and TRBJ2-3, with 10 bases aligning to TRBD1. V gave up 4 bases and J gave up 2 bases; unmatched junction bases: 4. Germline CDR1 and CDR2: SGHRS and YFSETQ. The CDR3 covers 15 residues. The CDR3 DNA reads TGCGCCAGCAGCAAGGACAGGGGGGACACAGATACGCAGTATTTT. It is translated as CASSKDRGDTDTQYF. The full variable domain, completed using reference TRBV5-1 and TRBJ2-3, is KAGVTQTPRYLIKTRGQQVTLSCSPISGHRSVSWYQQTPGQGLQFLFEYFSETQRNKGNFPGRFSGRQFSNSRSEMNVSTLELGDSALYLCASSKDRGDTDTQYFGPGTRLTVL.

The table lists this clone with a few counts. The chain has TRBV6-1 and TRBJ2-4; tentative D call: TRBD2 (6 bases). V was cut by 2 bases and J by 8 bases, with 10 bases left in between. The CDR3 spans 13 residues. The germline V gene encodes CDR1 MNHNS and CDR2 SASEGT. The DNA of the CDR3 is TGTGCCAGCAGTGAACTGGGAGGCGACATTCAGTACTTC. Translated, it gives CASSELGGDIQYF.

In the case of this clone: This specimen includes other DNA sequences encoding the same CDR3. The chain uses TRBV5-1 and TRBJ2-5; D unresolved. This CDR3 is 13 amino acids long. Trimming cost V 4 bases and J 2 bases, with 9 bases left between them. The germline V gene encodes CDR1 SGHRS and CDR2 YFSETQ. CDR3 DNA sequence: TGCGCCAGCAGCCTGACACCTCAAGAGACCCAGTACTTC. Translation: CASSLTPQETQYF. The full variable domain, its missing parts supplied by reference TRBV5-1 and TRBJ2-5, is KAGVTQTPRYLIKTRGQQVTLSCSPISGHRSVSWYQQTPGQGLQFLFEYFSETQRNKGNFPGRFSGRQFSNSRSEMNVSTLELGDSALYLCASSLTPQETQYFGPGTRLLVL.